The 8 T cell receptor beta chains given below trace back to one sample, sequenced in a study of blood T cell repertoires in COVID-19. TCRdb keeps only in-frame clones here, not all; method: immunoSEQ multiplex PCR. The data hold 150,000 to 200,000 clones, with 81% observed a single time. Sequencing was carried out using peripheral blood. The receptor source for this set is an elderly woman with COVID-19, enrolled during active disease.

The chain couples TRBV24-1 to TRBJ1-2, with D uncertain. The germline gives CDR1 KGHDR, CDR2 SFDVKD. The V end was cut by 1 base, the J end by 8 bases, with 10 bases between. CDR3 length: 13 residues. CDR3 sequence (DNA): TGTGCCACCAGTGATTTAGCAGGTCTGGGCTACACCTTC. Protein sequence: CATSDLAGLGYTF.

The genes are TRBV4-3 and TRBJ2-2, with 11 bases matching TRBD1. Germline CDR1 and CDR2: LGHNA and YSLEER. J was trimmed by 4 bases and V by 4 bases; bases with no gene match: 11. The CDR3 has 18 residues. The CDR3 DNA reads TGCGCCAGCAGCCTCCTTTACTCGGGACAGGGGGTCACCGGGGAGCTGTTTTTT. The encoded protein is CASSLLYSGQGVTGELFF.

This clone has only a few counts. V usage is TRBV30 and J usage is TRBJ2-7; TRBD1 agrees at 11 bases. The CDR3 is 14 amino acids. V trimming: 3 bases; J trimming: 4 bases; junction bases outside the gene matches: 5. Germline CDR1 GTSNPN, CDR2 SVGIG (reference sequence). CDR3 in DNA: TGTGCCTGGAGGGGTCGGGACAGGGGGTACGAGCAGTACTTC. This translates into CAWRGRDRGYEQYF.

The table lists this clone with a count of one. This sequence joins TRBV7-9 and TRBJ1-3; 8 bases map to TRBD1. The V gene's germline CDR1 is SEHNR and CDR2 FQNEAQ (reference sequence). Losses at the gene ends were 0 bases for V and 0 bases for J; bases not matched to a gene: 10. CDR3 size: 19 residues. The CDR3 bases are TGTGCCAGCAGCTTAGCCGGGACAGGTTCCGAAATCTCTGGAAACACCATATATTTT. Protein sequence: CASSLAGTGSEISGNTIYF.

CDR3 loop: CASSPQGQRYGYTF. The DNA of the CDR3 is TGTGCCAGCAGCCCCCAAGGACAGCGCTATGGCTACACCTTC. This sequence joins TRBV2 and TRBJ1-2; D perhaps matches TRBD1 (6 bases). CDR1 and CDR2 (germline): SNHLY, FYNNEI. This CDR3 spans 14 amino acids. Trimming shortened V by 6 bases and J by 4 bases, and 15 bases separated the two germline ends.

The chain recombines TRBV19 with TRBJ2-1; 16 bases line up with TRBD2. J was trimmed by 6 bases and V by 7 bases; bases with no gene match: 3. Looked up from germline, CDR1 is LNHDA and CDR2 is SQIVND (reference sequence). CDR3 length equals 15 residues. CDR3 sequence: CASIGTSGGANEQFF. CDR3 coding DNA: TGTGCCAGTATAGGGACTAGCGGGGGGGCCAATGAGCAGTTCTTC.

This chain connects TRBV28 to TRBJ1-6; 8 nucleotides agree with TRBD1. The CDR3 runs to 15 residues. Trimming took 6 bases from V and 7 from J; bases not matched to a gene: 8. Germline values: CDR1 MDHEN, CDR2 SYDVKM. DNA for the CDR3: TGTGCCAGCAGGCTCGGACAGGGCGGGAATTCACCCCTCCACTTT. This codes for CASRLGQGGNSPLHF.

The V gene is TRBV9, the J gene TRBJ2-7; TRBD2 might be the D (5 bases). V lost 7 bases to trimming and J lost 1 base, with 12 bases between them. Germline CDR1 is SGDLS and CDR2 is YYNGEE. The CDR3 length is 13 residues. Here the CDR3 reads CASGRGTSYEQYF. CDR3 nucleotide sequence: TGTGCCAGCGGCCGGGGAACGTCCTACGAGCAGTACTTC.